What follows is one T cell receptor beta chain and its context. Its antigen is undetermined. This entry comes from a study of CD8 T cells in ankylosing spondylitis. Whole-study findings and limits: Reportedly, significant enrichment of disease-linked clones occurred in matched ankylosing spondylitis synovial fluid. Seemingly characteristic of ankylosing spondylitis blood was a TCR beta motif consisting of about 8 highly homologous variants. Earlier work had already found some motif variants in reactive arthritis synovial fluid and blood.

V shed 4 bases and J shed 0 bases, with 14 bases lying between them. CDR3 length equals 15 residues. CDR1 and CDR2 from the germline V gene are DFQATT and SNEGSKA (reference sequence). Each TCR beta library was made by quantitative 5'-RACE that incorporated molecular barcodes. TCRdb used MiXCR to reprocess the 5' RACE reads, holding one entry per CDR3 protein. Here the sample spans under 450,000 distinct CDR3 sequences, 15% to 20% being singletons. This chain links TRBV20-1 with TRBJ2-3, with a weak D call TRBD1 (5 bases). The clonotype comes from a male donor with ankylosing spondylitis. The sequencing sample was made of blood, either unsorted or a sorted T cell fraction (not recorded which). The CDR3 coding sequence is TGCAGTGCTACAAGGGGCTCGGCAAGCACAGATACGCAGTATTTT. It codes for CSATRGSASTDTQYF.